Each of the 2 T cell receptor beta chains below was sequenced from the same sample in a study of blood T cell repertoires in COVID-19. Repertoires were generated with immunoSEQ multiplex PCR, while TCRdb's copy carries only in-frame clones and drops some. The data hold about 190,000 clones, with roughly nine tenths observed a single time. The sequencing input was peripheral blood. All receptors come from a man under 40 with acute or convalescent COVID-19.

The chain employs TRBV6-1 and TRBJ1-2, with D possibly matching TRBD1 (6 bases). CDR1 is MNHNS, CDR2 SASEGT, per germline. The CDR3 totals 14 residues. V was trimmed by 2 bases and J by 4 bases, leaving 11 bases between them. DNA of the CDR3: TGTGCCAGCAGTGAATGGGGACAAAGCTATGGCTACACCTTC. Its protein is CASSEWGQSYGYTF.

The chain recombines TRBV9 with TRBJ1-6; D possibly corresponds to TRBD1 (6 bases). Looked up from germline, CDR1 is SGDLS and CDR2 is YYNGEE. This CDR3 is 13 amino acids long. The germline V and J ends were trimmed by 4 bases and 10 bases, with 12 bases remaining between them. The DNA of the CDR3 is TGTGCCAGCAGCACCGGACAGACCTCACCCCTCCACTTT. Protein sequence: CASSTGQTSPLHF.